The 25 T cell receptor beta chains in this list originate from one sample, sequenced in a study of CD8+ T cells in alopecia areata (dated 2018 in TCRdb). In the paper's terms, the time point label means: more than three weeks on oral tofacitinib. What this sample's treatment or condition label stands for: oral pan-JAK inhibitor, 5-10 mg twice daily. The library was generated by the immunoSEQ multiplex PCR assay. RNA was extracted from all samples and reverse transcribed into cDNA as template for TCR sequencing. TCRdb limited this immuneACCESS table to in-frame rearrangements with V and J called. A share of clones is missing; checked studies link under half to unresolved V genes, and the rest is unexplained. The sample table holds 130,000 or so clones, of which around 60% were seen once. Around 5.4% of the sample belongs to the ten largest clones. Source: CD4+ T cells sorted from blood, taken at week 4, from a patient treated with tofacitinib. Source of these receptors: a human donor with alopecia areata.

The rearrangement joins TRBV29-1 to TRBJ1-4; D uncertain. Germline values: CDR1 SQVTM, CDR2 ANQGSEA. V was shortened by 7 bases and J by 8 bases, with 17 bases between the two germline ends. The CDR3 is 13 residues long. As DNA, the CDR3 is TGCAGCGCCGGGAGAGACATTGGCGAAAAACTGTTTTTT. This translates into CSAGRDIGEKLFF.

DNA of the CDR3: TGTGCCAGTAGTACCGGGACAGGGTCCTACGAGCAGTACTTC. The encoded protein is CASSTGTGSYEQYF. The rearrangement uses TRBV19 and TRBJ2-7; 9 bases are shared with TRBD1. Germline V gene sequence: CDR1 LNHDA, CDR2 SQIVND (reference sequence). V shed 4 bases and J 1 base; nucleotides not matched to a gene: 2. The length of the CDR3 is 14 residues.

The rearrangement links TRBV5-6 to TRBJ2-3; D perhaps matches TRBD1 (5 bases). This CDR3 comprises 15 residues. Germline assignment: CDR1 SGHDT and CDR2 YYEEEE. The V end lost 1 base, the J end lost 3 bases, and 12 bases lay between the germline ends. The CDR3 DNA is TGTGCCAGCAGCTTGCGGACCCCAGGGACAGATACGCAGTATTTT. Amino acids: CASSLRTPGTDTQYF. The full variable domain, completed using reference TRBV5-6 and TRBJ2-3, is DAGVTQSPTHLIKTRGQQVTLRCSPKSGHDTVSWYQQALGQGPQFIFQYYEEEERQRGNFPDRFSGHQFPNYSSELNVNALLLGDSALYLCASSLRTPGTDTQYFGPGTRLTVL.

V usage is TRBV29-1 and J usage is TRBJ2-4, with 7 bases identical to TRBD1. V lost 6 bases and J lost 7; bases outside the gene matches: 12. The CDR3 totals 14 residues. Germline assignment: CDR1 SQVTM and CDR2 ANQGSEA. The CDR3 sequence: CSVSTGVLQNIQYF. The DNA for the CDR3 is TGCAGCGTGTCAACAGGGGTTCTCCAGAACATTCAGTACTTC.

This clone occurred a few times. This rearrangement joins TRBV29-1 to TRBJ2-5, with D perhaps TRBD1 or TRBD2 (5 bases each). Germline CDR1 and CDR2: SQVTM and ANQGSEA. The CDR3 loop spans 14 amino acids. The ends were cut back, 4 bases at V and 2 bases at J, with 14 bases in the middle. DNA of the CDR3: TGCAGCGTTGGATTACCGGGGCGACAAGAGACCCAGTACTTC. Amino acids: CSVGLPGRQETQYF.

This clone has only a few counts. The J gene is TRBJ1-4, the V gene TRBV14; D not resolved. The V end lost 1 base, the J end lost 5 bases, and 11 bases lay between the germline ends. Germline assignment: CDR1 SGHDN and CDR2 FVKESK. The CDR3 consists of 15 residues. This CDR3 reads CASSQGAGSNEKLFF. The CDR3 DNA sequence: TGTGCCAGCAGCCAAGGGGCAGGCTCGAATGAAAAACTGTTTTTT.

This clone was counted once. V usage is TRBV23-1 and J usage is TRBJ1-1; D remains ambiguous. TRBV23-1 is reported as an ORF; its role is uncertain. Trimming pared 3 bases from V and 4 bases from J, leaving 15 bases between. CDR3 size: 15 residues. The CDR3 region has the DNA TGCGCCAGCAGTCAGACTGACCTTAAAGGCACTGAAGCTTTCTTT. It is translated as CASSQTDLKGTEAFF.

The chain has TRBV5-4 and TRBJ2-3; D ambiguous. The CDR3 is made up of 15 amino acids. The V gene lost 4 bases and the J gene lost 2 bases, with 14 bases spanning the gap. The germline gives CDR1 SGHNT, CDR2 YYREEE (reference sequence). The CDR3 region has the DNA TGTGCCAGCAGCGCCTCTGTGGAGCTCACAGATACGCAGTATTTT. Amino acid sequence: CASSASVELTDTQYF.

The genes are TRBV5-1 and TRBJ1-2; TRBD1 matches 8 bases. V lost 0 bases and J lost 7; bases outside the gene matches: 5. The CDR3 totals 14 residues. Germline CDR1 SGHRS, CDR2 YFSETQ. CDR3 nucleotide sequence: TGCGCCAGCAGCTTGGACAGGGGGAGCTTTGGCTACACCTTC. As protein: CASSLDRGSFGYTF.

This clone showed up just a few times. The V and J genes are TRBV29-1 and TRBJ2-3, with D uncertain. This CDR3 is built from 13 residues. Germline V gives CDR1 SQVTM, CDR2 ANQGSEA. The CDR3 DNA is TGCACCGAATCGACGGCCAGCACAGATACGCAGTATTTT. This translates into CTESTASTDTQYF.

This clone occurred once. This chain links TRBV30 with TRBJ1-2, with TRBD1 identical over 9 bases. In germline, CDR1 is GTSNPN, CDR2 SVGIG (reference sequence). Trimming cost V 6 bases and J 4 bases; bases outside gene matches: 9. This CDR3 region has 14 residues. The CDR3 nucleotides are TGTGCCTGTCGTATTAGGGACAGGGTCTATGGCTACACCTTC. Translation: CACRIRDRVYGYTF. Complete variable domain (other parts from reference TRBV30 and TRBJ1-2): SQTIHQWPATLVQPVGSPLSLECTVEGTSNPNLYWYRQAAGRGLQLLFYSVGIGQISSEVPQNLSASRPQDRQFILSSKKLLLSDSGFYLCACRIRDRVYGYTFGSGTRLTVV.

A few counts support this clone. This sequence joins TRBV7-3 and TRBJ2-7, with TRBD1 as a possible D gene (5 bases). From germline, CDR1 is SGHTA and CDR2 FQGTGA. The CDR3 runs 15 residues. V was clipped by 2 bases and J by 3 bases, with 14 bases between them. CDR3 sequence (DNA): TGTGCCAGCAGCTTAGGTTCTGGACAAGTCTACGAGCAGTACTTC. This translates into CASSLGSGQVYEQYF.

J is TRBJ2-4 and V is TRBV14, with D hard to call. Germline loops: CDR1 SGHDN, CDR2 FVKESK. Trimming took 0 bases from V and 0 from J, leaving 9 bases between them. The CDR3 has 16 residues. The CDR3 nucleotides are TGTGCCAGCAGCCAAGATCTGGGGTCAGCCAAAAACATTCAGTACTTC. Amino acids: CASSQDLGSAKNIQYF.

The CDR3 DNA sequence: TGCAGCGTTCAGGACAGGGTGAACACTGAAGCTTTCTTT. It specifies CSVQDRVNTEAFF. This sequence joins TRBV29-1 and TRBJ1-1, with 8 bases that match TRBD1. Losses at the gene ends were 5 bases for V and 0 bases for J; bases not matched to a gene: 2. This CDR3 spans 13 amino acids. Germline V gene data show CDR1 as SQVTM and CDR2 as ANQGSEA.

In its sample, this clone was seen once. The chain couples TRBV9 to TRBJ2-1, with TRBD2 identical over 8 bases. CDR1 and CDR2 (germline): SGDLS, YYNGEE. This CDR3 has 15 residues. V shed 2 bases and J 3 bases; nucleotides not matched to a gene: 4. CDR3 sequence (DNA): TGTGCCAGCAGCGTTCGGACTAGCCGCTACAATGAGCAGTTCTTC. Its protein product is CASSVRTSRYNEQFF.

The chain recombines TRBV30 with TRBJ2-7; TRBD1 aligns across 7 bases. This CDR3 comprises 13 residues. V was clipped by 4 bases and J by 4 bases; unmatched bases: 7. CDR1 and CDR2 from the germline V gene are GTSNPN and SVGIG (reference sequence). The CDR3 DNA is TGTGCCTGGACCTGGGACAGAGAATACGAGCAGTACTTC. Protein sequence: CAWTWDREYEQYF.

The chain links TRBV2 to TRBJ1-2; 8 bases line up with TRBD1. This CDR3 comprises 14 residues. In germline, CDR1 is SNHLY, CDR2 FYNNEI. V trimming: 10 bases; J trimming: 3 bases; junction bases outside the gene matches: 10. CDR3 DNA sequence: TGTGCCAACCCGGGACAGGCTGGGCACTATGGCTACACCTTC. It is translated as CANPGQAGHYGYTF.

Here the CDR3 reads CSVAVREETQYF. The CDR3 DNA reads TGCAGCGTTGCGGTCAGAGAGGAGACCCAGTACTTC. This chain links TRBV29-1 with TRBJ2-5; D remains ambiguous. Trimming stripped 4 bases from V and 5 bases from J, with 11 bases between. The CDR3 covers 12 residues. Germline V CDR1 and CDR2: SQVTM, ANQGSEA.

This chain joins TRBV29-1 and TRBJ1-2, with unresolved D. Germline V CDR1 and CDR2: SQVTM, ANQGSEA. There are 14 residues in the CDR3. The V end lost 5 bases, the J end lost 8 bases, and 21 bases lay between the germline ends. The CDR3 loop reads CSVRIGMGSHGYTF. The CDR3 DNA follows: TGCAGCGTTCGAATAGGGATGGGTTCTCACGGCTACACCTTC.

This clone was counted once. The chain uses TRBV5-1 and TRBJ1-4; 7 nucleotides agree with TRBD1. With V trimmed by 0 bases and J by 5 bases, 4 bases remained unmatched. This CDR3 spans 15 amino acids. Per the germline V gene, CDR1 is SGHRS and CDR2 is YFSETQ. In DNA form, the CDR3 reads TGCGCCAGCAGCTTGGTGCAGGGGGGAAATGAAAAACTGTTTTTT. Translation: CASSLVQGGNEKLFF.

The chain joins TRBV30 to TRBJ2-6; D unclear. CDR1 and CDR2 (germline): GTSNPN, SVGIG (reference sequence). The ends were cut back, 2 bases at V and 0 bases at J, with 17 bases in the middle. The CDR3 extends over 18 amino acids. CDR3 sequence reads: CAWSRPTGGFSGANVLTF. The DNA of the CDR3 is TGTGCCTGGAGTCGACCGACGGGCGGATTCTCTGGGGCCAACGTCCTGACTTTC.

The table lists this clone with a count of one. The CDR3 sequence: CSAYRNEQFF. As DNA, the CDR3 is TGCAGTGCTTATCGGAATGAGCAGTTCTTC. The rearrangement links TRBV20-1 to TRBJ2-1; D gene uncertain. Germline values: CDR1 DFQATT, CDR2 SNEGSKA (reference sequence). Trimming removed 5 bases at V and 7 bases at J, with 6 bases between. The CDR3 is made up of 10 amino acids.

The rearrangement joins TRBV7-2 to TRBJ2-5; D gene ambiguous. The V end lost 4 bases, the J end lost 3 bases, and 9 bases lay between the germline ends. The germline gives CDR1 SGHTA, CDR2 FQGNSA. This CDR3 has 13 amino acids. The CDR3 nucleotides are TGTGCCAGCAGCTCATCTTATGAAGAGACCCAGTACTTC. This codes for CASSSSYEETQYF.

This clone was picked up one time. The chain carries TRBV28 and TRBJ2-4, with 7 bases identical to TRBD1. Germline V gene data show CDR1 as MDHEN and CDR2 as SYDVKM. With V trimmed by 11 bases and J by 3 bases, 7 bases remained unmatched. The CDR3 extends over 13 amino acids. The DNA for the CDR3 is TGTGCCGCACGGACAGGAGGCAAAAACATTCAGTACTTC. Encoded protein: CAARTGGKNIQYF.

A single count supports this clone. The chain uses TRBV4-2 and TRBJ1-2; D remains unclear. CDR3 length equals 15 residues. The germline V gene has CDR1 LGHNA and CDR2 YNFKEQ. V lost 4 bases and J 0 bases, leaving 12 bases between the germline ends. The CDR3 nucleotides are TGTGCCAGCAGCCCTCGGTCACAGTCTAACTATGGCTACACCTTC. Residues: CASSPRSQSNYGYTF.